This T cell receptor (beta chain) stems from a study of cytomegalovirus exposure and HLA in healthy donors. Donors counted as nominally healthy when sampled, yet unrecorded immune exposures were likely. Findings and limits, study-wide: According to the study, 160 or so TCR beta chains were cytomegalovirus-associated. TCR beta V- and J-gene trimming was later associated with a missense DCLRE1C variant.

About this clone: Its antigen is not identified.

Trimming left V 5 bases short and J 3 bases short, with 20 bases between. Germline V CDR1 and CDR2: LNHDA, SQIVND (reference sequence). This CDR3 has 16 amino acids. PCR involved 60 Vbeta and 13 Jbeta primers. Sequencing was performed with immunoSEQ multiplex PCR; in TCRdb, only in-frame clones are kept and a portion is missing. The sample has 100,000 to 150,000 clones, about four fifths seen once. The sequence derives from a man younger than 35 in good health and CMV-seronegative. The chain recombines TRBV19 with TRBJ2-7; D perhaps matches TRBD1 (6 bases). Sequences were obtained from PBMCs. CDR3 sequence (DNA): TGTGCCAGTAGTCCACCTTTGGGGGCCGAAAACTACGAGCAGTACTTC. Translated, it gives CASSPPLGAENYEQYF.